The present entry profiles one TCR beta chain with its context. Its specificity is not known. The data are from a study of PD-L1 blockade in urothelial cancer. At the level of the study: In terms of prior chemotherapy, patients had received 0 to 3 regimens. Findings and caveats of the study: At the 3-week point, tumor-associated blood clones expanded more in durable-benefit patients.

Libraries were prepared by immunoSEQ multiplex PCR; TCRdb keeps only in-frame clonotypes and omits some of them. The repertoire holds tens of thousands of clones, with more than 70% as singletons. The time point: pretreatment peripheral blood. Patients suffered from locally advanced or metastatic urothelial carcinoma. Germline values: CDR1 MGHRA, CDR2 YSYEKL. There are 16 residues in the CDR3. Trimming took 1 base from V and 4 from J, leaving 13 bases between them. This receptor was identified in a man aged 55 to 70 with urothelial cancer. The material sequenced was PBMCs, taken around atezolizumab (anti-PD-L1) treatment. The chain recombines TRBV4-1 with TRBJ2-2, with D possibly being TRBD1 (8 bases). CDR3 protein: CASSQGGGQATGELFF. The CDR3 coding sequence is TGCGCCAGCAGCCAAGGGGGGGGACAGGCCACCGGGGAGCTGTTTTTT.